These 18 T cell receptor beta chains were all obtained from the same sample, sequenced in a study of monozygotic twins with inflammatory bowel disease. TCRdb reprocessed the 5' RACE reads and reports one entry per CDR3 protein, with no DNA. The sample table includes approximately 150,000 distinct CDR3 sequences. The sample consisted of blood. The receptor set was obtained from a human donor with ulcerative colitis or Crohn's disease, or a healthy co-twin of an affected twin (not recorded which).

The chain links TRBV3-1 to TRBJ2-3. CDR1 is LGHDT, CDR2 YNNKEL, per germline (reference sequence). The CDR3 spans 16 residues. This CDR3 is CASSQVTSSSTDTQYF.

The CDR3 reads CASSQETGGNQPQHF. The chain has TRBV4-1 and TRBJ1-5; as DNA is missing, the TRBD1 call by TCRdb cannot be tested. Germline V gene sequence: CDR1 MGHRA, CDR2 YSYEKL. The CDR3 is 15 residues long.

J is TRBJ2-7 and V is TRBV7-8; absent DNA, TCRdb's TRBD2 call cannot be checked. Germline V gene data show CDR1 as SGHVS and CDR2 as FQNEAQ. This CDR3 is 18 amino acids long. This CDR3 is CASSLDFRLAGNSYEQYF.

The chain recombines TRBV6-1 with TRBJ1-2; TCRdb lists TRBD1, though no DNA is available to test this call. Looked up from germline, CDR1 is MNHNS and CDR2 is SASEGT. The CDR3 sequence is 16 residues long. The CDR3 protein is CASRPRTVPNNYGYTF.

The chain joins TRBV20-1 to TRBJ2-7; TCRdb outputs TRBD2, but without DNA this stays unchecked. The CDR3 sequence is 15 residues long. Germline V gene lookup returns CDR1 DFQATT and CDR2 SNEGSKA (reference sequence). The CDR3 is CSARRLAGRYYEQYF.

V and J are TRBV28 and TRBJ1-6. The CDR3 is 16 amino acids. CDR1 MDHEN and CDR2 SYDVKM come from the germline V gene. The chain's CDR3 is CASSLLQPDLIGSLHF.

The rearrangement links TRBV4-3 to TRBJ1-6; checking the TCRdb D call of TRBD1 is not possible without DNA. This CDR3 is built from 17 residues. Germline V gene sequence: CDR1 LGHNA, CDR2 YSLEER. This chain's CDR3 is CASSSGTGGSYNSPLHF.

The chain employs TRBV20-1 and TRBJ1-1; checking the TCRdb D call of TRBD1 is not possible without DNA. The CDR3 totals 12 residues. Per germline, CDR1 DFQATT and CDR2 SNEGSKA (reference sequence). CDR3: CSVPQGATEAFF.

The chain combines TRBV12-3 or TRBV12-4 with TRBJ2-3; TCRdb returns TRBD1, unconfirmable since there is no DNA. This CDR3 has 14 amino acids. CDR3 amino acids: CASSLPRGRDTQYF.

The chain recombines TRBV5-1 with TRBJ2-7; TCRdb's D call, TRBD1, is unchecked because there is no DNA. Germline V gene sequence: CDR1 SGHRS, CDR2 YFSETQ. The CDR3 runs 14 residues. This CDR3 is CASSWRQGDYEQYF.

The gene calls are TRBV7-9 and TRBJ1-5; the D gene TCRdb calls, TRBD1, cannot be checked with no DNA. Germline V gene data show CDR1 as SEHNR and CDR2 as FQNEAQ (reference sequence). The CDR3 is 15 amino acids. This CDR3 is CASSSQGPRDQPQHF. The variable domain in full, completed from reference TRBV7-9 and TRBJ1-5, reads DTGVSQNPRHKITKRGQNVTFRCDPISEHNRLYWYRQTLGQGPEFLTYFQNEAQLEKSRLLSDRFSAERPKGSFSTLEIQRTEQGDSAMYLCASSSQGPRDQPQHFGDGTRLSIL.

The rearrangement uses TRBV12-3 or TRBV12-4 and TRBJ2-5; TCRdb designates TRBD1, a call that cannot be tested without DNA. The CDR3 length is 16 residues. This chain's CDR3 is CASSFRPPGGGETQYF.

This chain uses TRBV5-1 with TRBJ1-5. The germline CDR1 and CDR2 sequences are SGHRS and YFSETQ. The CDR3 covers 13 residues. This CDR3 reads CASSLSPNQPQHF.

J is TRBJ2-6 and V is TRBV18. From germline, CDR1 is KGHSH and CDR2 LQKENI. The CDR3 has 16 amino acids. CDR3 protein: CASSSRFLSEANVLTF.

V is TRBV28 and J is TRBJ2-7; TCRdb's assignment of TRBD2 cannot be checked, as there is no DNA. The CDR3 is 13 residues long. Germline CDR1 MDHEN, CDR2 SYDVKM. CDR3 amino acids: CASSPLGRYEQYF.

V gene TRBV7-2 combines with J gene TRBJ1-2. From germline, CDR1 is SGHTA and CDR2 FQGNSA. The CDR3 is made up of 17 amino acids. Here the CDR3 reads CASSFSTVPQANYGYTF.

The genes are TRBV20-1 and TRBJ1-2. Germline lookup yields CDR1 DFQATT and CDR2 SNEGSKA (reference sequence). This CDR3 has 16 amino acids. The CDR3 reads CSASLQGGGLSGGYTF.

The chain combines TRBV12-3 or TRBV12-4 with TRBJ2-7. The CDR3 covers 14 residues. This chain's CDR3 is CASSQSARHYEQYF.